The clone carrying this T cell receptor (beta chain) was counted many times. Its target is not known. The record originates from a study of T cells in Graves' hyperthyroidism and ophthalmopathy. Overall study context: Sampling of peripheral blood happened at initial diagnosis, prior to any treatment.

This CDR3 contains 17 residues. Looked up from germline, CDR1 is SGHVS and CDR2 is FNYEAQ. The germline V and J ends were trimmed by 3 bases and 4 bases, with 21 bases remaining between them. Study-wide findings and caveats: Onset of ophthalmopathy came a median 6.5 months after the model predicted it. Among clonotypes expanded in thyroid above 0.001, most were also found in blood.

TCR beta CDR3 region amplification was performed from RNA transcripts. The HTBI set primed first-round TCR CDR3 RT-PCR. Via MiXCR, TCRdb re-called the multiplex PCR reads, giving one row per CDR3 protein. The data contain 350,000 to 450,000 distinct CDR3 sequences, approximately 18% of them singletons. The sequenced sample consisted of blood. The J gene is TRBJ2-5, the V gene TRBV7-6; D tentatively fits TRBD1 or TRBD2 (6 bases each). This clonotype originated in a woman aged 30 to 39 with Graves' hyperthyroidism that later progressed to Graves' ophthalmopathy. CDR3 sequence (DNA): TGTGCCAGCAGCTTTAGGGGGGCAGGGACGTTAAGAGAGACCCAGTACTTC. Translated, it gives CASSFRGAGTLRETQYF.